This T cell receptor beta chain is drawn from a study of T-cell reconstitution after alpha-beta-depleted transplantation in children. Study-level results: At one year after transplant, newly produced T cells mostly accounted for T-cell counts and diversity. Surviving recipient T cells and thymic progenitors accounted for the high day-60 TCRbeta diversity observed in some patients.

It was with unique molecular identifiers that the TCRbeta library was prepared. Using its own MiXCR run on the PCR reads, TCRdb lists one record per CDR3 protein. Of 500,000 to 650,000 distinct CDR3 sequences listed, 10% to 15% were seen once; the top ten hold around 2%. CDR1 is SGHTA, CDR2 FQGNSA, per germline. CDR3 length equals 16 residues. With 2 bases removed from V and 10 bases from J, the gap between germline ends came to 21 bases. Details on this clonotype: Its specificity is unknown.

The input for sequencing was PBMCs, mostly from graft donor cells, taken 360 days after TCRalphabeta/CD19-depleted stem cell transplant. The sequence came from a male patient younger than 18 who had a stem cell transplant for acute myeloid leukemia, so the T cells may come from the graft donor. The genes are TRBV7-2 and TRBJ2-1; D remains unclear. The CDR3 loop reads CASSLFGRGNGFEQFF. CDR3 in DNA: TGTGCCAGCAGCTTATTCGGCCGAGGCAACGGGTTCGAGCAGTTCTTC.